This T cell receptor (beta chain) was identified during a study of regulatory T cells in long-lasting Graves disease. Indicated time point: newly diagnosed GD, antithyroid drugs for less than 3 months. From PBMCs, RNA was extracted and then used to make the TCR library. For TCR beta, libraries came from iRepertoire HTBI primers and Arm-PCR of CDR3 regions. TCRdb independently ran MiXCR on the multiplex PCR reads; one entry per CDR3 protein. The sample has just over 600,000 distinct CDR3 sequences, roughly 15% seen once. The CDR3 consists of 14 residues. CDR1 and CDR2 (germline): MNHEY, SVGEGT. General study results and limits: Newly diagnosed patients shared 850 to 1,000 public clonotypes; persistent patients shared around 2,500.

With respect to this clonotype: The antigen remains undetermined.

The same sample was also studied in work on T cells in Graves' hyperthyroidism and ophthalmopathy. In that study: The HTBI primer set was used in a first-round RT-PCR of the TCR CDR3.

Sequences were derived from peripheral blood mononuclear cells (PBMCs), sampled at new diagnosis, from a patient treated with antithyroid drugs. The receptor was derived from a woman aged 25-40 years with Graves disease. The chain employs TRBV6-2 or TRBV6-3 and TRBJ2-1; D ambiguous. The CDR3 DNA reads TGTGCACATGAGTATGGCGGAGCTAAGAATGAGCAGTTCTTC. Translation: CAHEYGGAKNEQFF.